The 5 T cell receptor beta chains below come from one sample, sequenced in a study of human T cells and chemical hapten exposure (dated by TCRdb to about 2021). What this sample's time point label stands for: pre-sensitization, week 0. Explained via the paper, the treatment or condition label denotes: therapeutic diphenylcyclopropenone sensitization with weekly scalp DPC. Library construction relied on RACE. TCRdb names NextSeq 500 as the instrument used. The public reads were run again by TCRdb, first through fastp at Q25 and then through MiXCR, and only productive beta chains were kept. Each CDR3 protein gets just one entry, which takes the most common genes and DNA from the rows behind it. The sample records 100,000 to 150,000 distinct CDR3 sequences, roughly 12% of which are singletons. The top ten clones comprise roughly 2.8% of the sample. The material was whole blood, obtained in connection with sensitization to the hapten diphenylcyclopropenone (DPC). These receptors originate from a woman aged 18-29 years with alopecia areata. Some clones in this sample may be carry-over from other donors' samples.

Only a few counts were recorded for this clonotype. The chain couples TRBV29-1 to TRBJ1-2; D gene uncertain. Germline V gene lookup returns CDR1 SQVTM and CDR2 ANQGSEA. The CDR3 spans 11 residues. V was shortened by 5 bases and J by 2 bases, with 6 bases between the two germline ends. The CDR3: CSVSANYGYTF. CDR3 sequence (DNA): TGCAGCGTTTCAGCAAACTATGGCTACACCTTC.

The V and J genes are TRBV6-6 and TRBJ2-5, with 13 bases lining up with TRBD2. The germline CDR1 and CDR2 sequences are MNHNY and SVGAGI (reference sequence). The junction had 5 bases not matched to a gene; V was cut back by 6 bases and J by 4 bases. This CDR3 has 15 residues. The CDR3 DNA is TGTGCCAGCAGGTTTGGACTAGCGGGGGCAGAGACCCAGTACTTC. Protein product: CASRFGLAGAETQYF.

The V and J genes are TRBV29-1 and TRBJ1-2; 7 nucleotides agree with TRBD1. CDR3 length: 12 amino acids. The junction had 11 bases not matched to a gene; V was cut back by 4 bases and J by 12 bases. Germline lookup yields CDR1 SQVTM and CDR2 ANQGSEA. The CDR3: CSVAQGGRGDTF. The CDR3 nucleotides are TGCAGCGTTGCCCAGGGGGGCAGGGGAGACACCTTC.

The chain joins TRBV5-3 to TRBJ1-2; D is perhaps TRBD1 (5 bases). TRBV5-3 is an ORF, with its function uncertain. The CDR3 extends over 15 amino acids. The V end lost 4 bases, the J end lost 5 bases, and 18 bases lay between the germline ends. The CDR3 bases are TGTGCCAGAAGCCGTCCGGGACCGTGGATTTATGGCTACACCTTC. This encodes CARSRPGPWIYGYTF.

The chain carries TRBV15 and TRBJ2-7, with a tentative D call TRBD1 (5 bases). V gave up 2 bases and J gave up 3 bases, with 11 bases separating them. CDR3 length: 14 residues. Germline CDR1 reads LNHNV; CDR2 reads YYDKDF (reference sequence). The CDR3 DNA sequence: TGTGCCACCAGCAGAAAAGACAGCTACTACGAGCAGTACTTC. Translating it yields CATSRKDSYYEQYF.